This TCR beta chain was retrieved from a study of control samples from healthy donors and cancer patients. Here immunoSEQ multiplex PCR was the method, and the copy in TCRdb shows in-frame clones only, minus some. The table includes 40,000 to 55,000 clones, about 75% detected once. There are a few counts of this clone. Germline V gene data show CDR1 as SGHDN and CDR2 as FVKESK. The CDR3 has 14 amino acids. V shed 4 bases and J shed 5 bases, with 9 bases lying between them. This sequence originates from a male donor with melanoma. The sample was formalin-fixed, paraffin-embedded tissue. V and J are TRBV14 and TRBJ1-6; the D gene is possibly TRBD1 (5 bases). This CDR3 reads CASSLGLDNSPLHF. CDR3 nucleotide sequence: TGTGCCAGCAGCCTGGGACTTGATAATTCACCCCTCCACTTT.